This T cell receptor beta chain was found in a study of CD8 T cells in Susac syndrome. Unmatched junction bases numbered 2, after V lost 1 base and J lost 0 bases. CDR3 length: 15 residues. Germline V CDR1 and CDR2: SNHLY, FYNNEI. Random hexamers primed reverse transcription of about 0.45 to 1 ug RNA. Across 54 Vbeta and 13 Jbeta, immunoSEQ multiplex PCR amplified TCR beta CDR3. TCRdb re-called the immunoSEQ multiplex PCR reads through MiXCR, storing one row per CDR3 protein. This sample has 110,000 or so distinct CDR3 sequences, with around nine tenths found just once. As for this clonotype: Its antigen remains unknown.

Negative isolation was applied to CD8+ and CD4+ T cells, and FACS enrichment was applied to TEMRA cells. Study results and caveats: In its TCR sequencing and HLA analysis, the study acknowledged that the number of individuals was relatively small.

The sequenced material came from CD4+ T cells from PBMCs. The chain combines TRBV2 with TRBJ1-2; TRBD1 matches 7 bases. This receptor was obtained from a human donor in good health. Here the CDR3 reads CASSEEGQPNYGYTF. The CDR3 DNA reads TGTGCCAGCAGTGAAGAGGGACAGCCTAACTATGGCTACACCTTC.